This TCR beta chain was recorded in a study of long-term antiretroviral therapy in people with HIV. Version v3.0 of the immunoSEQ assay was performed at survey level. Profiling relied on immunoSEQ multiplex PCR, and the TCRdb table lists in-frame clones only, not all of them. The table has 23,000 or so clones, under 85% seen once; the top ten hold roughly 11%. The germline gives CDR1 SEHNR, CDR2 FQNEAQ (reference sequence). V was clipped by 2 bases and J by 4 bases, with 15 bases between them. This CDR3 is built from 16 residues. The samples comprised roughly 0.95-10 million cryopreserved PBMC ahead of DNA extraction.

Source: unsorted PBMCs, taken 2.1 years after starting antiretroviral therapy. This sequence joins TRBV7-9 and TRBJ2-1; D unresolved. The TCR was taken from a man aged 25 to 40 with HIV. CDR3 loop: CASSLYRLLGYNEQFF. The CDR3 DNA sequence: TGTGCCAGCAGCTTATATCGGCTACTCGGGTACAATGAGCAGTTCTTC.